Below, 4 T cell receptor beta chains from the same sample are listed, as sequenced in a study of tumor-infiltrating lymphocytes in localized non-small cell lung cancer. The method was immunoSEQ multiplex PCR; TCRdb's version includes in-frame clones alone and lacks a portion of them. The table lists fewer than 15,000 clones, approximately 71% of them singletons. Sequencing input: lung tumor tissue. All receptors derive from a human donor with non-small cell lung cancer.

V and J are TRBV7-2 and TRBJ2-7; D gene ambiguous. The CDR3 covers 13 residues. Germline V gives CDR1 SGHTA, CDR2 FQGNSA. V was shortened by 0 bases and J by 4 bases, with 7 bases between the two germline ends. CDR3 sequence (DNA): TGTGCCAGCAGCTTAGCGGTGAAATACGAGCAGTACTTC. Protein product: CASSLAVKYEQYF.

This clone showed up just a few times. The rearrangement uses TRBV5-1 and TRBJ1-2; D gene ambiguous. Germline CDR1 is SGHRS and CDR2 is YFSETQ. The ends were cut back, 0 bases at V and 8 bases at J, with 11 bases in the middle. The CDR3 runs to 13 residues. Written as DNA, the CDR3 is TGCGCCAGCAGCTTGGGTTCTTTGAGGGGCTACACCTTC. Its protein is CASSLGSLRGYTF.

V is TRBV29-1 and J is TRBJ2-5; D gene uncertain. Germline CDR1 SQVTM, CDR2 ANQGSEA. V was cut by 6 bases and J by 2 bases, with 10 bases left in between. There are 12 residues in the CDR3. The CDR3 sequence is CSVLDSQETQYF. The CDR3 DNA sequence: TGCAGCGTCCTAGACTCACAAGAGACCCAGTACTTC.

V usage is TRBV5-1 and J usage is TRBJ2-2; tentatively, D is TRBD2 (5 bases). The CDR3 runs 14 residues. Germline V lookup: CDR1 SGHRS, CDR2 YFSETQ. V was clipped by 0 bases and J by 6 bases, with 9 bases between them. Here the CDR3 DNA reads TGCGCCAGCAGCTTGGAACTAGGGCCCGGGGAGCTGTTTTTT. It specifies CASSLELGPGELFF.